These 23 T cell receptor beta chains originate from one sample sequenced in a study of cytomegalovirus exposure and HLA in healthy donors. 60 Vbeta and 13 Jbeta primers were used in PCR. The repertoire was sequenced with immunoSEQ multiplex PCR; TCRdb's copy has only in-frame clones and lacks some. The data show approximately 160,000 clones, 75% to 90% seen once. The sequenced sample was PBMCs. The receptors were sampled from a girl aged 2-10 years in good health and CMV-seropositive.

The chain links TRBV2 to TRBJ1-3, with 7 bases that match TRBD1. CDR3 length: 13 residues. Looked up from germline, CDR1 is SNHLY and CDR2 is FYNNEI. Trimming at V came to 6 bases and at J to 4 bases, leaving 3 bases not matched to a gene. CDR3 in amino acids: CASRSGQGNTIYF. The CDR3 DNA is TGTGCCAGCAGATCGGGACAGGGAAACACCATATATTTT.

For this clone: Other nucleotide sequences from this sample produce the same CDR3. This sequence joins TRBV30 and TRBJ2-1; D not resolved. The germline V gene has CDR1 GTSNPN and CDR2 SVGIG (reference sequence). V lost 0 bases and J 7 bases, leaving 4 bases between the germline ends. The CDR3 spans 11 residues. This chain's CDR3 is CAWSVANEQFF. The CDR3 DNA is TGTGCCTGGAGTGTAGCTAATGAGCAGTTCTTC.

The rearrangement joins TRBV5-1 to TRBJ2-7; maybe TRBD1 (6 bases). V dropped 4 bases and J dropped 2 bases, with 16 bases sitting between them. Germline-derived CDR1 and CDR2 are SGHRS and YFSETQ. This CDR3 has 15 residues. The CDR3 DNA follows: TGCGCCAGCAGCGTCAGGGGTTCCCCGCCCTACGAGCAGTACTTC. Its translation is CASSVRGSPPYEQYF.

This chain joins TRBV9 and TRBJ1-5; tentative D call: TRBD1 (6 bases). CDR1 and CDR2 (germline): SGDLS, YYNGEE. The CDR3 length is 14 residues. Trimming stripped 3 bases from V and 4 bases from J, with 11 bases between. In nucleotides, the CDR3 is TGTGCCAGCAGCGGGGGGACACTGAATCAGCCCCAGCATTTT. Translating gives CASSGGTLNQPQHF.

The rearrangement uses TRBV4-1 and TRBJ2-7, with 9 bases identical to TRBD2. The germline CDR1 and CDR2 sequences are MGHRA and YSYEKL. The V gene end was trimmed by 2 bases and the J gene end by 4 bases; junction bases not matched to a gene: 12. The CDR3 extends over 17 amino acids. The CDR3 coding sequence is TGCGCCAGCAGCCAACTCGCGGGAGGGCCCCAAGATTACGAGCAGTACTTC. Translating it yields CASSQLAGGPQDYEQYF.

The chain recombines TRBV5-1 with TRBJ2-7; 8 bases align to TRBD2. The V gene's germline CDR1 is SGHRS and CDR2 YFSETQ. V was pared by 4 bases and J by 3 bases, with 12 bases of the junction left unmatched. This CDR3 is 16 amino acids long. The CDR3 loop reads CASSPPGGSGDYEQYF. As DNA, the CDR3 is TGCGCCAGCAGCCCGCCGGGGGGGTCCGGAGACTACGAGCAGTACTTC.

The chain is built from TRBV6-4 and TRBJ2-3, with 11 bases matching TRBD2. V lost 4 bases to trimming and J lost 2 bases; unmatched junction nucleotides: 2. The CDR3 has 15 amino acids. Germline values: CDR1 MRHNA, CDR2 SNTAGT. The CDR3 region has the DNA TGTGCCAGCAGTGCGGGACTAGCGGACACAGATACGCAGTATTTT. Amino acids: CASSAGLADTDTQYF.

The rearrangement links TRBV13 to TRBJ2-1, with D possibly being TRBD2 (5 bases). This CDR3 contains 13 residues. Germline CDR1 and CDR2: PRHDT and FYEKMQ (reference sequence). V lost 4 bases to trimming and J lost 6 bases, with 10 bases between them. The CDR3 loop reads CASSSRAGNEQFF. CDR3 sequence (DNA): TGTGCCAGCAGCTCCCGCGCGGGCAATGAGCAGTTCTTC.

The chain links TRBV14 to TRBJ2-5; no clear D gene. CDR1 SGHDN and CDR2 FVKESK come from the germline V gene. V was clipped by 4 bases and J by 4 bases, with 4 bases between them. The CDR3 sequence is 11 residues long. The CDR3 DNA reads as TGTGCCAGCAGCCGAGGAGAGACCCAGTACTTC. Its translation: CASSRGETQYF.

CDR3 amino acids: CASSMGGISNQPQHF. CDR3 nucleotides: TGTGCCAGTAGTATGGGGGGGATTAGCAATCAGCCCCAGCATTTT. V is TRBV19 and J is TRBJ1-5, with D perhaps matching TRBD1 (5 bases). Trimming cost V 3 bases and J 0 bases, with 9 bases left between them. The V gene's germline CDR1 is LNHDA and CDR2 SQIVND (reference sequence). The CDR3 has 15 amino acids.

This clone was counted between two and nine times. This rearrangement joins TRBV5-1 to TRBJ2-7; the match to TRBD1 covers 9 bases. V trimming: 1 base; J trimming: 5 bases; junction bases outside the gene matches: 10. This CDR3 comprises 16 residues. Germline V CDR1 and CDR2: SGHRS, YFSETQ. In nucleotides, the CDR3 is TGCGCCAGCAGCTTGCCCTCCGGGACAGGGATCAACGAGCAGTACTTC. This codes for CASSLPSGTGINEQYF. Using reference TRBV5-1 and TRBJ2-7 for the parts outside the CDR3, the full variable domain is KAGVTQTPRYLIKTRGQQVTLSCSPISGHRSVSWYQQTPGQGLQFLFEYFSETQRNKGNFPGRFSGRQFSNSRSEMNVSTLELGDSALYLCASSLPSGTGINEQYFGPGTRLTVT.

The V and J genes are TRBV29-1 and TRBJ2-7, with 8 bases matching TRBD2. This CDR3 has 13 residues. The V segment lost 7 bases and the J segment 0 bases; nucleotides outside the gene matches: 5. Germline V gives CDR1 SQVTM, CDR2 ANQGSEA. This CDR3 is CSAGGPSSYEQYF. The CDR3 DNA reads TGCAGCGCGGGGGGGCCCAGCTCCTACGAGCAGTACTTC.

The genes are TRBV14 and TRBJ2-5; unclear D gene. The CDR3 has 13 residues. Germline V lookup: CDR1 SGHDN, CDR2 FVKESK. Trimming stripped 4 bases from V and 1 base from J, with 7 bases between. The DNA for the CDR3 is TGTGCCAGCAGCCCTCCCCTCCAAGAGACCCAGTACTTC. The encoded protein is CASSPPLQETQYF. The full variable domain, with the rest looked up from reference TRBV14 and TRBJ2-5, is EAGVTQFPSHSVIEKGQTVTLRCDPISGHDNLYWYRRVMGKEIKFLLHFVKESKQDESGMPNNRFLAERTGGTYSTLKVQPAELEDSGVYFCASSPPLQETQYFGPGTRLLVL.

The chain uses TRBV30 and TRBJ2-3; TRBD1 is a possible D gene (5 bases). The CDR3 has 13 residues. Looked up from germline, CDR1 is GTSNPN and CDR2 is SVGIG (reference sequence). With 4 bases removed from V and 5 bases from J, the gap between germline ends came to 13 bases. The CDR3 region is CAWTPGFIDTQYF. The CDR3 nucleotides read TGTGCCTGGACCCCAGGGTTCATAGATACGCAGTATTTT.

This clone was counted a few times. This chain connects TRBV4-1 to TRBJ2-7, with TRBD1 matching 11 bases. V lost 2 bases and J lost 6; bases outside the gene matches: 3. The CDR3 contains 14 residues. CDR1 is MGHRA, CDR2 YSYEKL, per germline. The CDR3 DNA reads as TGCGCCAGCAGCCAATCCGGGACAGGGGGCGAGCAGTACTTC. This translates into CASSQSGTGGEQYF.

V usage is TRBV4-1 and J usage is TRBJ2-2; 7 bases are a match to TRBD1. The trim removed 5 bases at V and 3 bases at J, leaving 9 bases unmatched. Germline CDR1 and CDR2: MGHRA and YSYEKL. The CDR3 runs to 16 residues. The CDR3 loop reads CASSTRQGWDTGELFF. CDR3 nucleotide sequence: TGCGCCAGCAGCACACGACAGGGATGGGACACCGGGGAGCTGTTTTTT.

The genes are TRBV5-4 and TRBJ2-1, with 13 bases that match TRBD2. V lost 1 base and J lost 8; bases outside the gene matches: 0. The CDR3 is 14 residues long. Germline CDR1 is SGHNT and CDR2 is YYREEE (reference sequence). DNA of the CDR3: TGTGCCAGCAGCTTGACTAGCGGGAGGGATGAGCAGTTCTTC. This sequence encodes CASSLTSGRDEQFF.

In DNA form, the CDR3 reads TGTGCCAGCTCACGCGGACAGGGGTTCACTGGAAACACCATATATTTT. Translation: CASSRGQGFTGNTIYF. V usage is TRBV18 and J usage is TRBJ1-3, with 9 nucleotides matching TRBD1. J was trimmed by 2 bases and V by 4 bases; bases with no gene match: 6. CDR3 length: 16 residues. Germline V gene data show CDR1 as KGHSH and CDR2 as LQKENI.

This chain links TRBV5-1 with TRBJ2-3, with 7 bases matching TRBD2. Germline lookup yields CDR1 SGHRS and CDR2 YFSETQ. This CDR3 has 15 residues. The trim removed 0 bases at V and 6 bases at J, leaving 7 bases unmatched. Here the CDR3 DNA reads TGCGCCAGCAGCTTGGGACCCGGGAGGCGGGATACGCAGTATTTT. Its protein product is CASSLGPGRRDTQYF.

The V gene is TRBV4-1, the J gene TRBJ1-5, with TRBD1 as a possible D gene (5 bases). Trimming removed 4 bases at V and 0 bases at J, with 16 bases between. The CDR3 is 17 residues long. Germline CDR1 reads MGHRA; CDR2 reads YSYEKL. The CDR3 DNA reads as TGCGCCAGCAGCCGACAACTCCGACAGTATAGCAATCAGCCCCAGCATTTT. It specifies CASSRQLRQYSNQPQHF.

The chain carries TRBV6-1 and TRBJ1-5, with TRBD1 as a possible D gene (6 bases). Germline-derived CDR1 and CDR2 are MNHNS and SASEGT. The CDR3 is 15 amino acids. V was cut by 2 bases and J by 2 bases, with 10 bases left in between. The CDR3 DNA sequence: TGTGCCAGCAGTGAACAGCCAGGGGGCAATCAGCCCCAGCATTTT. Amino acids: CASSEQPGGNQPQHF.

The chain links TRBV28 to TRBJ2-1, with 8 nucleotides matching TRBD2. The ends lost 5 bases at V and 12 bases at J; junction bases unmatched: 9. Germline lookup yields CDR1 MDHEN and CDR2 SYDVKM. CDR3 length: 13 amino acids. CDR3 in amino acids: CASSRLAGIGQFF. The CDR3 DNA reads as TGTGCCAGCAGTCGGCTAGCGGGTATAGGGCAGTTCTTC.

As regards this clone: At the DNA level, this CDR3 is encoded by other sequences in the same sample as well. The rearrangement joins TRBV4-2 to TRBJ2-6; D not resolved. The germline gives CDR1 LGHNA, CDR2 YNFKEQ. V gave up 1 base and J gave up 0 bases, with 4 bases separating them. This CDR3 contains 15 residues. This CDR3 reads CASSQAGSGANVLTF. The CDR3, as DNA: TGTGCCAGCAGCCAAGCGGGCTCTGGGGCCAACGTCCTGACTTTC.